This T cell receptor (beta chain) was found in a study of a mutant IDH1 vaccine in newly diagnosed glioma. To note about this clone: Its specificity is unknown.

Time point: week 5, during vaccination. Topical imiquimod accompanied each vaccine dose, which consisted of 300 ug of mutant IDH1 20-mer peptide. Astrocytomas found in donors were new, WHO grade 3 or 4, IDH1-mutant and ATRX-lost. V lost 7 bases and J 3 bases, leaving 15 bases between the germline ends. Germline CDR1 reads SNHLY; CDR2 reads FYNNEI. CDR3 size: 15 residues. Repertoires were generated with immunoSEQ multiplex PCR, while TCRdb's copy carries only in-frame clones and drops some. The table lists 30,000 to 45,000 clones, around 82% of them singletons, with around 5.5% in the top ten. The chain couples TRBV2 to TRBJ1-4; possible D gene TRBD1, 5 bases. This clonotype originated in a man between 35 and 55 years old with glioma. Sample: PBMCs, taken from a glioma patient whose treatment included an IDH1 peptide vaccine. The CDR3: CASMRGRAPNEKLFF. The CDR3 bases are TGTGCCAGCATGAGGGGAAGGGCGCCTAATGAAAAACTGTTTTTT.